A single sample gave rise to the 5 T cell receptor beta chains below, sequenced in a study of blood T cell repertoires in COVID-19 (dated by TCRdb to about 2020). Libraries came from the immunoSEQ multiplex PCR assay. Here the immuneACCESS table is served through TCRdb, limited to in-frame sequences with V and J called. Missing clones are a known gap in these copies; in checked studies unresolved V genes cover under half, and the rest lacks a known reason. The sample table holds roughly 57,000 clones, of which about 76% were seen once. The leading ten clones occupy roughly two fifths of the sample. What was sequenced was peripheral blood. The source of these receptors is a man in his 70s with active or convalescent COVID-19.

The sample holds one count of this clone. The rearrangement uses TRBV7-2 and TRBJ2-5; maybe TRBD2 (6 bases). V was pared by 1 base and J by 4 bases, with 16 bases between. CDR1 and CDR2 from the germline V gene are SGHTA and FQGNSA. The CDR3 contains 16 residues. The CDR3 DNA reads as TGTGCCAGCAGCTTAGTCGCGGGGCCGGCGAGAGAGACCCAGTACTTC. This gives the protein CASSLVAGPARETQYF.

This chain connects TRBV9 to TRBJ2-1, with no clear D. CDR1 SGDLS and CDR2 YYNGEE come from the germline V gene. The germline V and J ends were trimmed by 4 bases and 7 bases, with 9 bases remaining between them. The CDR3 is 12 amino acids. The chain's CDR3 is CASSQNMNEQFF. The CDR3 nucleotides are TGTGCCAGCAGCCAGAATATGAATGAGCAGTTCTTC.

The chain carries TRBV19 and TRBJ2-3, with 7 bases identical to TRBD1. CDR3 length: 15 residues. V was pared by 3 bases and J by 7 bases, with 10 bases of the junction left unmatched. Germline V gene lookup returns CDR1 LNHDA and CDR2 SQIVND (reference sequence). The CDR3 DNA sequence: TGTGCCAGTAGTATTAGAGTGCCAGGGGGTCATACGCAGTATTTT. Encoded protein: CASSIRVPGGHTQYF.

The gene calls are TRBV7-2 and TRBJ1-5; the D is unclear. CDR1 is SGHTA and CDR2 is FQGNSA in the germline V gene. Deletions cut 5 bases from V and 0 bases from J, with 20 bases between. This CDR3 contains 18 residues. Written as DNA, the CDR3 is TGTGCCAGCAGCACCCGAGGAGGAGGCAGATATAGCAATCAGCCCCAGCATTTT. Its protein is CASSTRGGGRYSNQPQHF.

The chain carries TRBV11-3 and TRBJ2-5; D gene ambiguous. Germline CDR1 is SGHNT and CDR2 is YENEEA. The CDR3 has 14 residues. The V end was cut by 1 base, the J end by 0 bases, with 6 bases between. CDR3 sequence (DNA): TGTGCCAGCAGCTTAGGAGAATACCAAGAGACCCAGTACTTC. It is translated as CASSLGEYQETQYF. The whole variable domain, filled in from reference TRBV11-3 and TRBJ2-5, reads EAGVVQSPRYKIIEKKQPVAFWCNPISGHNTLYWYLQNLGQGPELLIRYENEEAVDDSQLPKDRFSAERLKGVDSTLKIQPAELGDSAVYLCASSLGEYQETQYFGPGTRLLVL.